The source of this T cell receptor (beta chain) is a study of CXCR3-negative and CXCR3-positive naive CD8 T cells (dated by TCRdb to about 2019). Regarding the research as a whole: In total, some 130 million TRB reads were obtained, or roughly 1.5 +/- 0.3 million reads per library. Diversity and physicochemical repertoire analyses covered roughly ten donors pooled from two independent experiments. The TRBV-TRBJ cluster analysis covered naive subsets from 5 donors and memory cells from 3 donors. Results the study describes overall, beyond this receptor: Because surface CD5, which is linked to self-reactivity in mice, was comparable between the naive subsets, TCR interaction strength was also inferred from TRB CDR3 physicochemical properties. TRB CDR3s from CXCR3-positive naive cells showed higher hydrophobicity (lower Kidera factor 4), lower energy, and higher strength and volume indices than CXCR3-negative naive cells. Within the same donor, TRBV-TRBJ usage looked similar between naive CXCR3-negative and CXCR3-positive cells, but memory cells had distinct patterns. Both naive subsets had comparably high repertoire diversity, while memory CD8+ T cells had much lower repertoire diversity. Because CXCR3 expression was partially decreased after cryopreservation, freshly isolated PBMCs were used for most assays.

About this clonotype itself: This receptor's antigen is unknown.

The listed sequencing device is NextSeq 550. The Human TCR Profiling Kit (MiLaboratory) was used to prepare UMI-labeled 5' RACE TRB cDNA libraries. cDNA synthesis used the entire amount of extracted RNA, and PCR amplification then used the entire amount of cDNA produced. The libraries were made side by side, with each library going through the same number of PCR cycles. As for the authors' bioinformatics: MIGEC and MiXCR extracted about 53,000 +/- 10,000 unique UMI-labeled TRB cDNA molecules per library, requiring at least two reads per UMI. Each library averaged around 42,000 +/- 9,900 functional in-frame TRB CDR3 nucleotide clonotypes without stop codons. After downsampling to 5000 UMI-labeled TRB molecules per sample, diversity metrics, including normalized Shannon-Wiener and Chao1, were computed in VDJtools. Clonotype-size-weighted physicochemical properties of the central five CDR3 residues (interaction energy, strength, volume and Kidera factor 4) were computed in VDJtools. With the reads reprocessed by TCRdb, a single entry stands for each CDR3 protein sequence and no DNA is reported. The V and J calls reflect TCRdb's pipeline rather than the authors' work. This sample's clone table shows more than 65,000 distinct CDR3 sequences. The ten largest account for approximately 1.5% of the sample.

There are 16 amino acids in the CDR3, from cysteine to phenylalanine inclusive. No DNA has been recorded. CDR1 is given as DFQATT and CDR2 as SNEGSKA, both from the germline V gene (reference sequence). For each CD8+ T cell subset, flow sorting was done in triplicate, and under 350,000 cells per subset went directly into RLT lysis buffer. Naive CD8+ T cells were defined stringently as CD45RO-CCR7+CD27+CD95- to exclude memory contaminants. Using standard density gradient centrifugation, peripheral blood mononuclear cells were isolated from buffy coats. A FACSAria III was used to flow-sort naive CD8+ T cells into CXCR3-negative and CXCR3-positive populations. Total RNA was extracted from sorted cells using an RNeasy Mini Kit.

Sequencing used naive CXCR3- CD8+ T cells from blood. Reading the label with the study, this specimen's cell subset or site is: CD45RO-CCR7+CD27+CD95- naive CD8+ T cells lacking CXCR3 (TNR3-). In this chain, TRBV20-1 is recombined with TRBJ2-7; the TCRdb call, TRBD1, lacks DNA for checking. The receptor's source is a human donor in good health. Some clones in this sample may be carry-over from other donors' samples. Here the CDR3 is given as CSARAYMTGSSYEQYF.